The 31 T cell receptor beta chains below come from one sample, sequenced in a study of OX40 agonist ivuxolimab in advanced cancers. Only in-frame clones appear in the TCRdb table, and some are missing; sequencing was by immunoSEQ multiplex PCR. This table holds 45,000 to 55,000 clones, roughly 84% found once. Sequenced here: CD4+ or CD8+ T cells sorted from blood, sampled in a trial of the OX40 agonist ivuxolimab. The origin of the receptors is an adult with an advanced solid tumor such as melanoma, head and neck, liver or kidney cancer.

This chain joins TRBV9 and TRBJ2-3; 11 positions match TRBD1. The junction had 5 bases not matched to a gene; V was cut back by 4 bases and J by 4 bases. Germline V gene data show CDR1 as SGDLS and CDR2 as YYNGEE. CDR3 length: 15 amino acids. For the CDR3, the DNA is TGTGCCAGCAGCACCCGGACAGGGGGCGCAGATACGCAGTATTTT. This gives the protein CASSTRTGGADTQYF.

In this sample, this clone is medium-sized. The CDR3 DNA reads as TGTGCCAGCAGCATGGGACCCGATCAGCCCCAGCATTTT. Translating gives CASSMGPDQPQHF. The chain carries TRBV7-9 and TRBJ1-5, with D perhaps TRBD1 (5 bases). Germline lookup yields CDR1 SEHNR and CDR2 FQNEAQ (reference sequence). The CDR3 covers 13 residues. Trimming cost V 5 bases and J 5 bases, with 10 bases left between them.

This rearrangement joins TRBV30 to TRBJ2-2, with 7 bases identical to TRBD2. Unmatched junction bases numbered 8, after V lost 6 bases and J lost 1 base. In germline, CDR1 is GTSNPN, CDR2 SVGIG (reference sequence). The CDR3 has 15 amino acids. CDR3 residues: CACPGGGGNTGELFF. In DNA, the CDR3 is TGTGCCTGCCCCGGCGGCGGGGGGAACACCGGGGAGCTGTTTTTT.

The CDR3, as DNA: TGCGCCAGCAGCTCGGAACGGGTTACGCAGTATTTT. Its protein is CASSSERVTQYF. The chain couples TRBV5-1 to TRBJ2-3; D is unclear. V shed 3 bases and J shed 8 bases, with 10 bases lying between them. The length of the CDR3 is 12 residues. Germline lookup yields CDR1 SGHRS and CDR2 YFSETQ.

This sequence joins TRBV5-1 and TRBJ2-7; D unresolved. The CDR3 is 12 amino acids. V was pared by 4 bases and J by 1 base, with 6 bases between. In germline, CDR1 is SGHRS, CDR2 YFSETQ. The CDR3 nucleotides read TGCGCCAGCAGCCCAGAATCCTACGAGCAGTACTTC. Its protein product is CASSPESYEQYF.

As DNA, the CDR3 is TGTGCCAGCATCGACGGGACCTACAATGAGCAGTTCTTC. It encodes CASIDGTYNEQFF. The chain is built from TRBV7-9 and TRBJ2-1; possible D gene TRBD2, 5 bases. This CDR3 has 13 amino acids. Trimming took 7 bases from V and 2 from J, leaving 9 bases between them. CDR1 is SEHNR, CDR2 FQNEAQ, per germline (reference sequence).

The rearrangement uses TRBV7-9 and TRBJ2-1; tentative D call: TRBD1 (5 bases). V was clipped by 3 bases and J by 8 bases, with 11 bases between them. Per germline, CDR1 SEHNR and CDR2 FQNEAQ (reference sequence). The CDR3 is made up of 13 amino acids. The CDR3 protein is CASSLQGPHEQFF. The CDR3, as DNA: TGTGCCAGCAGCTTGCAGGGTCCCCATGAGCAGTTCTTC.

V gene TRBV6-5 combines with J gene TRBJ1-2; D possibly corresponds to TRBD1 (5 bases). Germline values: CDR1 MNHEY, CDR2 SVGAGI. The length of the CDR3 is 14 residues. The V end was cut by 6 bases, the J end by 9 bases, with 20 bases between. The chain's CDR3 is CASRPPGLRLSYTF. DNA for the CDR3: TGTGCCAGCAGGCCCCCGGGGCTTCGGCTCAGCTACACCTTC.

The V and J genes are TRBV6-5 and TRBJ2-1; D perhaps matches TRBD2 (5 bases). Germline values: CDR1 MNHEY, CDR2 SVGAGI. The CDR3 extends over 15 amino acids. Trimming removed 5 bases from V and 2 bases from J, with 13 bases in between. The CDR3 sequence is CASSQLGAAYNEQFF. The CDR3, as DNA: TGTGCCAGCAGTCAATTAGGAGCGGCCTACAATGAGCAGTTCTTC.

This chain connects TRBV19 to TRBJ1-1; TRBD1 might be the D (5 bases). The CDR3 contains 14 residues. The V end was cut by 3 bases, the J end by 4 bases, with 12 bases between. The V gene's germline CDR1 is LNHDA and CDR2 SQIVND (reference sequence). CDR3 residues: CASSIEGRGTEAFF. CDR3 nucleotide sequence: TGTGCCAGTAGTATTGAGGGTAGGGGCACTGAAGCTTTCTTT.

This clone was seen just once. This chain connects TRBV4-1 to TRBJ2-5; 15 nucleotides agree with TRBD2. TRBJ2-7 explains the end of the DNA better; the J call may be wrong. The CDR3 contains 17 residues. Germline V lookup: CDR1 MGHRA, CDR2 YSYEKL. The DNA of the CDR3 is TGCGCCAGCAGCCGCGTGGGACTAGCGGGAGGTCCCTACGAGCAGTACTTC. Amino acids: CASSRVGLAGGPYEQYF.

V gene TRBV9 combines with J gene TRBJ1-1, with D unresolved. V lost 0 bases and J 0 bases, leaving 6 bases between the germline ends. The CDR3 has 14 residues. The germline gives CDR1 SGDLS, CDR2 YYNGEE. CDR3 coding DNA: TGTGCCAGCAGCGTAGATTACATGAACACTGAAGCTTTCTTT. Its protein is CASSVDYMNTEAFF.

This chain uses TRBV7-8 with TRBJ1-1; 9 bases fit TRBD1. This CDR3 has 15 amino acids. The trim removed 5 bases at V and 4 bases at J, leaving 8 bases unmatched. Germline V gives CDR1 SGHVS, CDR2 FQNEAQ. CDR3 loop: CASSLRDRVRTEAFF. The CDR3 DNA reads as TGTGCCAGCAGCCTCCGGGACAGGGTTCGCACTGAAGCTTTCTTT.

The chain links TRBV7-6 to TRBJ2-7, with 11 bases aligning to TRBD1. The CDR3 spans 15 residues. The junction had 2 bases not matched to a gene; V was cut back by 2 bases and J by 2 bases. CDR1 and CDR2 (germline): SGHVS, FNYEAQ. The DNA of the CDR3 is TGTGCCAGCAGCTTACGGACAGGGGGCACCTACGAGCAGTACTTC. Translation gives CASSLRTGGTYEQYF.

This clone was seen only once. The genes are TRBV19 and TRBJ2-5; D is undetermined. V lost 3 bases and J lost 2, with 7 bases in between. Germline lookup yields CDR1 LNHDA and CDR2 SQIVND (reference sequence). This CDR3 region has 13 residues. The CDR3 spells CASSMREQETQYF. Here the CDR3 DNA reads TGTGCCAGTAGTATGCGAGAGCAAGAGACCCAGTACTTC.

The rearrangement joins TRBV5-8 to TRBJ2-1; D is perhaps TRBD2 (5 bases). V was shortened by 4 bases and J by 2 bases, with 13 bases between the two germline ends. CDR1 is SGHTS, CDR2 YDEGEE, per germline. The CDR3 runs to 15 residues. The CDR3 DNA reads as TGTGCCAGCAGCCGGGGTGGCGGACCCTACAATGAGCAGTTCTTC. Its translation: CASSRGGGPYNEQFF. Full variable domain (remainder filled in from reference TRBV5-8 and TRBJ2-1): EAGVTQSPTHLIKTRGQQATLRCSPISGHTSVYWYQQALGLGLQFLLWYDEGEERNRGNFPPRFSGRQFPNYSSELNVNALELEDSALYLCASSRGGGPYNEQFFGPGTRLTVL.

The J gene is TRBJ2-7, the V gene TRBV7-9; the D gene is possibly TRBD2 (7 bases). The CDR3 sequence is 14 residues long. Trimming took 3 bases from V and 5 from J, leaving 14 bases between them. CDR1 is SEHNR, CDR2 FQNEAQ, per germline (reference sequence). The CDR3 region is CASSFSGGGDEQYF. CDR3 bases: TGTGCCAGCAGCTTTAGCGGAGGGGGGGACGAGCAGTACTTC.

The chain uses TRBV5-4 and TRBJ2-7; TRBD1 might be the D (6 bases). Trimming left V 4 bases short and J 0 bases short, with 14 bases between. The CDR3 sequence is 15 residues long. The germline V gene encodes CDR1 SGHNT and CDR2 YYREEE (reference sequence). Written as DNA, the CDR3 is TGTGCCAGCAGCGGTGGCCAGGGGAGCTCCTACGAGCAGTACTTC. This encodes CASSGGQGSSYEQYF.

This chain uses TRBV19 with TRBJ1-5; no clear D gene. CDR1 is LNHDA, CDR2 SQIVND, per germline (reference sequence). V lost 3 bases, J lost 4 bases, and 13 bases lay in between. The CDR3 spans 15 residues. The CDR3 sequence is CASSMGKVGNQPQHF. The CDR3 DNA reads TGTGCCAGTAGTATGGGGAAAGTCGGAAATCAGCCCCAGCATTTT.

The chain carries TRBV18 and TRBJ1-5; D uncertain. The CDR3 loop spans 15 amino acids. Between the trimmed V and J ends, which lost 6 bases and 7 bases, there was a span of 19 bases. CDR1 and CDR2 from the germline V gene are KGHSH and LQKENI. The CDR3 nucleotides are TGTGCCAGCTCGCCAGATGGGCGGGATAGACAGCCCCAGCATTTT. Its translation: CASSPDGRDRQPQHF.

The chain employs TRBV5-1 and TRBJ2-7, with 7 positions matching TRBD2. The ends lost 0 bases at V and 3 bases at J; junction bases unmatched: 6. CDR1 is SGHRS and CDR2 is YFSETQ in the germline V gene. The CDR3 length is 15 residues. CDR3: CASSLAGTTFYEQYF. CDR3 coding DNA: TGCGCCAGCAGCTTGGCCGGGACTACATTCTACGAGCAGTACTTC.

The rearrangement links TRBV2 to TRBJ1-5; D remains unclear. The V gene lost 8 bases and the J gene lost 6 bases, with 23 bases spanning the gap. Germline V CDR1 and CDR2: SNHLY, FYNNEI. The CDR3 extends over 16 amino acids. The CDR3 is CASSLGSARVGQPQHF. The CDR3 region has the DNA TGTGCCAGCTCTCTAGGGTCCGCCCGGGTCGGTCAGCCCCAGCATTTT.

This chain uses TRBV9 with TRBJ2-5; D not certain. The germline V and J ends were trimmed by 1 base and 0 bases, with 4 bases remaining between them. Germline loops: CDR1 SGDLS, CDR2 YYNGEE. CDR3 length equals 13 residues. The chain's CDR3 is CASSVNYQETQYF. CDR3 in DNA: TGTGCCAGCAGCGTAAACTACCAAGAGACCCAGTACTTC. Variable domain in full (rest from reference TRBV9 and TRBJ2-5): DSGVTQTPKHLITATGQRVTLRCSPRSGDLSVYWYQQSLDQGLQFLIQYYNGEERAKGNILERFSAQQFPDLHSELNLSSLELGDSALYFCASSVNYQETQYFGPGTRLLVL.

This chain uses TRBV19 with TRBJ2-5, with D perhaps TRBD2 (6 bases). CDR1 is LNHDA and CDR2 is SQIVND in the germline V gene (reference sequence). The CDR3 runs to 16 residues. Trimming cost V 5 bases and J 1 base, with 17 bases left between them. CDR3 coding DNA: TGTGCCAGTAGTCGCAGACTAGGAAGGGGCCAAGAGACCCAGTACTTC. Translating gives CASSRRLGRGQETQYF.

The chain is built from TRBV5-4 and TRBJ1-1; D possibly corresponds to TRBD1 (5 bases). From germline, CDR1 is SGHNT and CDR2 YYREEE (reference sequence). The CDR3 runs 14 residues. With 0 bases removed from V and 1 base from J, the gap between germline ends came to 7 bases. CDR3 nucleotide sequence: TGTGCCAGCAGCTTGGACAGGAGGAACACTGAAGCTTTCTTT. Its translation: CASSLDRRNTEAFF.

This clone was counted between two and nine times. The chain couples TRBV30 to TRBJ1-1; unclear D gene. The V gene's germline CDR1 is GTSNPN and CDR2 SVGIG (reference sequence). The CDR3 is 11 residues long. V was clipped by 5 bases and J by 6 bases, with 10 bases between them. The CDR3 loop reads CAWGRVSEAFF. CDR3 DNA: TGTGCCTGGGGGAGGGTATCTGAAGCTTTCTTT.

V and J are TRBV13 and TRBJ2-2; tentative D call: TRBD2 (5 bases). Germline loops: CDR1 PRHDT, CDR2 FYEKMQ (reference sequence). With 5 bases removed from V and 3 bases from J, the gap between germline ends came to 16 bases. The CDR3 totals 16 residues. CDR3 in DNA: TGTGCCAGCAGCCTGCTAGCACTGAGGGACACCGGGGAGCTGTTTTTT. Amino acid sequence: CASSLLALRDTGELFF.

The V gene is TRBV30, the J gene TRBJ2-1, with no clear D. Germline values: CDR1 GTSNPN, CDR2 SVGIG (reference sequence). V shed 5 bases and J shed 8 bases, with 13 bases lying between them. The CDR3 spans 12 residues. The CDR3, as DNA: TGTGCCTGGGGCGTGGGCGTTGATGAGCAGTTCTTC. This codes for CAWGVGVDEQFF.

Details on this clone: This same CDR3 is encoded by further DNA sequences in the sample. This chain links TRBV6-1 with TRBJ2-7; 10 bases match TRBD2. The V gene end was trimmed by 3 bases and the J gene end by 2 bases; junction bases not matched to a gene: 7. The germline V gene encodes CDR1 MNHNS and CDR2 SASEGT. The CDR3 consists of 16 residues. Here the CDR3 DNA reads TGTGCCAGCAGTGATTCTGGACTAGCGGCTGCCTACGAGCAGTACTTC. Translating gives CASSDSGLAAAYEQYF.

This clone was seen a single time. The V call is TRBV19, the J call TRBJ1-1; weak D call: TRBD1 (5 bases). Trimming took off 3 bases at V and 7 bases at J, with 9 bases between the two ends. The length of the CDR3 is 12 residues. Germline V gene data show CDR1 as LNHDA and CDR2 as SQIVND (reference sequence). CDR3 sequence reads: CASSIRDGEAFF. CDR3 bases: TGTGCCAGTAGTATTCGGGACGGTGAAGCTTTCTTT.

A few counts support this clone. The chain couples TRBV28 to TRBJ1-5, with D perhaps TRBD1 (5 bases). Germline-derived CDR1 and CDR2 are MDHEN and SYDVKM. The V end was cut by 5 bases, the J end by 0 bases, with 14 bases between. This CDR3 comprises 16 residues. The CDR3 spells CASSIRDLGSNQPQHF. The CDR3 DNA is TGTGCCAGCAGTATCAGGGATCTAGGTAGCAATCAGCCCCAGCATTTT.